The subject of this entry is one TCR beta chain. The antigen this receptor binds is unknown. No much larger clone exists at a distance of one base, and base qualities are not known. The ViraFEST assay stimulated PBMC with viral peptide pools and then used TCR sequencing to identify antigen-specific CD4+ T cell clonotypes by expansion. After around eleven days of culture, CD4+ T cells were isolated with the EasySep CD4+ T cell isolation kit. Negative nucleocapsid antibody results before and after vaccination confirmed that the healthy vaccine recipients had no prior SARS-CoV-2 infection. Each well held around 2 million PBMC cultured in IMDM containing approximately 5.3% human AB serum, roughly 9.6 IU/ml IL-2 and gentamicin, along with roughly 10 ug/ml peptides. Half of the culture medium was replaced with fresh IL-2-containing medium on days 3 and 7. Unless otherwise noted, each peptide stimulation condition was cultured in triplicate wells. PBMC were separated from whole blood using Ficoll-Paque Plus gradient centrifugation and were then either cryopreserved at -140C or used fresh. The spike proteins of SARS-CoV-2 and of the common cold coronaviruses HCoV-NL63, HCoV-OC43 and HCoV-229E were spanned by overlapping peptide pools. The QIAamp micro DNA kit was used to extract genomic DNA from the cultured CD4+ T cells.

The protocol used for the library was the immunoSEQ multiplex PCR assay. DNA from the CD4+ T cells that had been cultured and isolated underwent TCR beta CDR3 sequencing. Per the authors' processing: Non-productive TCR sequences were discarded, and reads were trimmed to the CDR3 region, with only CDR3s of 7 or more amino acids retained. The MANAFEST web app was used to identify antigen-specific clonotypes by comparing expansion in peptide wells with expansion in reference cultures. To count as positive, a clone had to show expansion at FDR<0.05 compared with the reference and with all other wells, an odds ratio above 5, and a frequency above 0.1% in two replicate wells. Cross-reactive clonotypes were defined as significantly expanded in SARS-CoV-2 spike wells and in at least one common cold coronavirus spike condition. Levenshtein distance calculated with the stringdist R package was used to assess CDR3 similarity, and unrooted trees were constructed with ape in R 3.6.1. TCRdb re-hosts the immuneACCESS table, in-frame sequences only. Its copies lack some clones; in the studies checked, an unresolved V gene accounts for under half of them, and the cause for the rest is not known. V and J calls and clone size are those listed in that table; D and trimming were worked out from the DNA. The sample has some 69,000 clones on record, about four fifths of them singletons. The top ten clonotypes cover 2.5% to 3% of the sample.

From the germline V gene, CDR1 is SGHAT and CDR2 is FQNNGV. The cysteine opens and the phenylalanine closes a CDR3 of 15 amino acids. Only the CDR3 portion is preserved as DNA: 45 bases, with reading frame beginning at the first base. Relative to germline, V is missing 1 base and J is missing 7 bases, with 7 bases of the junction outside any gene match. The sample comes from a study of vaccination effects on CD4 cells after COVID-19 (dated by TCRdb to the early 2020s). A note on the overall study: Participants received two doses of either the BNT162b2 or the mRNA-1273 mRNA SARS-CoV-2 vaccine. A total of 10 COVID-19 convalescent patients and several SARS-CoV-2-naive healthy vaccine recipients were included in the full study. In the study, cultures from other donors were sequenced using the Oncomine TCR Beta short-read assay on an Illumina iSeq 100. SARS-CoV-2 spike-specific CD4+ TCR repertoires were compared before and after mRNA vaccination in COVID-19 convalescent patients and in infection-naive vaccine recipients.

Overall results and qualifications from the work: Clones induced by infection and clones induced by vaccination both contracted markedly at late timepoints after vaccination, which fits with T cell responses waning over time. In healthy vaccine recipients, vaccine-induced clones were almost all SARS-CoV-2 mono-reactive, with only 1 of 255 cross-reactive with common cold coronaviruses. Limitations of the study were the small number of convalescent patients and the absence of early post-infection timepoints.

The V and J genes are TRBV11-2 and TRBJ2-1; 7 of the junction bases match TRBD1. Sample: CD4+ T cells from PBMCs cultured with HCoV-NL63 spike peptides, taken before COVID-19 vaccination. In the paper's terms, the cell subset or site label means: HCoV-NL63 spike overlapping peptide pool stimulation. The clonotype was recovered from a human donor who received a COVID-19 vaccine. CDR3 region: CASSLGAGGLNEQFF. The sequenced DNA: TGTGCCAGCAGCTTAGGGGCAGGGGGATTAAATGAGCAGTTCTTC. The full variable domain, completed from the reference TRBV11-2 and TRBJ2-1 proteins outside the CDR3, reads EAGVAQSPRYKIIEKRQSVAFWCNPISGHATLYWYQQILGQGPKLLIQFQNNGVVDDSQLPKDRFSAERLKGVDSTLKIQPAKLEDSAVYLCASSLGAGGLNEQFFGPGTRLTVL.